The subject of this entry is one TCR beta chain. This sample is part of a study of cytomegalovirus exposure and HLA in healthy donors. Here immunoSEQ multiplex PCR was the method, and the copy in TCRdb shows in-frame clones only, minus some. The sample contains 110,000 or so clones, about 84% of which appear only once. The V gene's germline CDR1 is SGHAT and CDR2 FQNNGV. Deletions cut 2 bases from V and 0 bases from J, with 11 bases between. The CDR3 is 17 residues long. The receptor was derived from a woman aged 25 to 39 in good health and CMV-seronegative. Sequencing was carried out using PBMCs. The chain joins TRBV11-2 to TRBJ1-6; weak D call: TRBD1 (6 bases). The CDR3 loop is CASSLHRASSYNSPLHF. The CDR3 nucleotides are TGTGCCAGCAGCTTACACAGGGCGAGCTCCTATAATTCACCCCTCCACTTT. The full variable domain, in which reference TRBV11-2 and TRBJ1-6 provide the parts outside the CDR3, is EAGVAQSPRYKIIEKRQSVAFWCNPISGHATLYWYQQILGQGPKLLIQFQNNGVVDDSQLPKDRFSAERLKGVDSTLKIQPAKLEDSAVYLCASSLHRASSYNSPLHFGNGTRLTVT.